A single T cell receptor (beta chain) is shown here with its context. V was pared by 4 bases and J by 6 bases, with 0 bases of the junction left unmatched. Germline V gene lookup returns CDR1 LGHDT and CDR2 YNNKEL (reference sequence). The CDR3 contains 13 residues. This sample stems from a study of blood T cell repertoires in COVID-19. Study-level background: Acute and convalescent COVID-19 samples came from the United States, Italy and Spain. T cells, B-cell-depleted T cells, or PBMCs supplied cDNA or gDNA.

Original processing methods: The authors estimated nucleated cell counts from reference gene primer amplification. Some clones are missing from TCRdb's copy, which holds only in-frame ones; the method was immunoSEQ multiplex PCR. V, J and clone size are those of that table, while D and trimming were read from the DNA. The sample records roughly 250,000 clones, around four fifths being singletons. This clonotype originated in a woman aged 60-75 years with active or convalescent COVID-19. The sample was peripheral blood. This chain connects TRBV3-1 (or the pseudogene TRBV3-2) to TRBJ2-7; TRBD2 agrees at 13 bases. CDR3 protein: CASSRTSGGEQYF. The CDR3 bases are TGTGCCAGCAGCCGGACTAGCGGGGGCGAGCAGTACTTC.